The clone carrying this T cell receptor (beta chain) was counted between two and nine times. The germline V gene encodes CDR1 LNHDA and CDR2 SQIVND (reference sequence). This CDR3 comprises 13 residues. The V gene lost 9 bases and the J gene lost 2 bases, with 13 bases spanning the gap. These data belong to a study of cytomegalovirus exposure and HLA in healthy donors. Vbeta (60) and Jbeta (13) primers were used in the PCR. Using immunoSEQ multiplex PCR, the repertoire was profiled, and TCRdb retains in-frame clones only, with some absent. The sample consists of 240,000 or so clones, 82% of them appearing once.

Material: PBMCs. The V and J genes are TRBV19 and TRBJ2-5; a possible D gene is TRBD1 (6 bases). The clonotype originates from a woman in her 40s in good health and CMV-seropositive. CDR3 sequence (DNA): TGTGCCAGCCAACAGGGAGTACAAGAGACCCAGTACTTC. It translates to CASQQGVQETQYF.